Reported below is one TCR beta chain. These data originate in a study of T cells in Graves' hyperthyroidism and ophthalmopathy. V lost 5 bases and J lost 7; bases outside the gene matches: 10. CDR1 and CDR2 from the germline V gene are SGHVS and FNYEAQ. The CDR3 extends over 14 amino acids. Amplification of TCR beta CDR3 regions was performed using RNA transcripts as template. Carried out on the TCR CDR3, a first-round RT-PCR used the HTBI primer set. TCRdb passed the multiplex PCR reads through MiXCR, listing each CDR3 protein once. This table holds 250,000 to 300,000 distinct CDR3 sequences, roughly 15% found once.

Sequencing was performed on blood. The TCR sequence derives from a woman aged 45 to 65 with Graves' hyperthyroidism that later progressed to Graves' ophthalmopathy. The rearrangement joins TRBV7-6 to TRBJ2-7; TRBD1 matches 8 bases. CDR3 sequence reads: CASSPWTGIGEQYF. Here the CDR3 DNA reads TGTGCCAGCAGCCCCTGGACAGGGATAGGAGAGCAGTACTTC.